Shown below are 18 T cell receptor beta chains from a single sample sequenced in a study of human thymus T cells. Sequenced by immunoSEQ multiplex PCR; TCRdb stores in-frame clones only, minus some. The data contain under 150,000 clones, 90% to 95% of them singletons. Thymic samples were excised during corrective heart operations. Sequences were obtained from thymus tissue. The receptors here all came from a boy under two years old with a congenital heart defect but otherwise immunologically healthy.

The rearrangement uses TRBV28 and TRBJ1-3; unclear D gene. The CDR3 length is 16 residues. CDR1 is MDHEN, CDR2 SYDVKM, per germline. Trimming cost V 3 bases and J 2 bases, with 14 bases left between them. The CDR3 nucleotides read TGTGCCAGCAGTTTGCCCGGACGGATTACTGGAAACACCATATATTTT. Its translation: CASSLPGRITGNTIYF.

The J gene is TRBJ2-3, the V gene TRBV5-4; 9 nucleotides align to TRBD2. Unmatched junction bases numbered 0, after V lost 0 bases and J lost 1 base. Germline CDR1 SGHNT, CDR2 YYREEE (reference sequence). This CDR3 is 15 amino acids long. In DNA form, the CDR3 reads TGTGCCAGCAGCTTGGGGACTAGCGGCACAGATACGCAGTATTTT. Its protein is CASSLGTSGTDTQYF.

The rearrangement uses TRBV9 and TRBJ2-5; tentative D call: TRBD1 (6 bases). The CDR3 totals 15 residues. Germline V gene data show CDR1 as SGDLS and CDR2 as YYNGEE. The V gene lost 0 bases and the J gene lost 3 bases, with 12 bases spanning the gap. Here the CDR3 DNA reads TGTGCCAGCAGCGTAGCAATGGACAGCGAAGAGACCCAGTACTTC. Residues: CASSVAMDSEETQYF. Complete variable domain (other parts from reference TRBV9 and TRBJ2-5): DSGVTQTPKHLITATGQRVTLRCSPRSGDLSVYWYQQSLDQGLQFLIQYYNGEERAKGNILERFSAQQFPDLHSELNLSSLELGDSALYFCASSVAMDSEETQYFGPGTRLLVL.

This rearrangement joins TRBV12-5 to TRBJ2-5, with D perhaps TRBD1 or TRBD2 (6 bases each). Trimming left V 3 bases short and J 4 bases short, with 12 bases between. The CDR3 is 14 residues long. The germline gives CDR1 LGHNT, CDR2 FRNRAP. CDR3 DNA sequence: TGTGCTAGTGGTTTATTTGGGGGGCCAGAGACCCAGTACTTC. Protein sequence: CASGLFGGPETQYF.

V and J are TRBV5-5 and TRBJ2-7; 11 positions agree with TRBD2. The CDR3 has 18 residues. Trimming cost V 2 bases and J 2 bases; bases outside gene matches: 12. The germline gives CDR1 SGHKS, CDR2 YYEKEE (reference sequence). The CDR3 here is CASSFVLAGVETPYEQYF. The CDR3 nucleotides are TGTGCCAGCAGCTTCGTACTAGCGGGGGTAGAAACCCCCTACGAGCAGTACTTC.

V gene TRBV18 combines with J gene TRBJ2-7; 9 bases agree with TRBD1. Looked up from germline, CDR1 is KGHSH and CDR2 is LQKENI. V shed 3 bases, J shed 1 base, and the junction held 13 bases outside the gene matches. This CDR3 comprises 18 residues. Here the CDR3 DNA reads TGTGCCAGCTCACCGCGAATGCACAGGGGGCGCTGGTCCTACGAGCAGTACTTC. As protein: CASSPRMHRGRWSYEQYF.

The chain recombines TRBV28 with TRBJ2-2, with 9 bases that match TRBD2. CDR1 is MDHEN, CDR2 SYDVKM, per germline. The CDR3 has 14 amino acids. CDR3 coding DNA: TGTGCAGTACCGCGGGGGGGCAACACCGGGGAGCTGTTTTTT. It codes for CAVPRGGNTGELFF.

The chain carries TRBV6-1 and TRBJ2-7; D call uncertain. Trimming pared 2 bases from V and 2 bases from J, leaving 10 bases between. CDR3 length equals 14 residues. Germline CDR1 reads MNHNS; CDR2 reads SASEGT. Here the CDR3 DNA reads TGTGCCAGCAGTGAAAGTCAAGGAGCCTACGAGCAGTACTTC. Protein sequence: CASSESQGAYEQYF.

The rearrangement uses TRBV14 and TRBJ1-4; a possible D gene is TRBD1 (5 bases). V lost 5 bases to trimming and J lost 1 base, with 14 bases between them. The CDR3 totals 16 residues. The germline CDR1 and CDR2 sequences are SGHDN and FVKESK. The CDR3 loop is CASSFHTGKTNEKLFF. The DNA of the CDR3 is TGTGCCAGCAGCTTCCACACAGGAAAAACTAATGAAAAACTGTTTTTT.

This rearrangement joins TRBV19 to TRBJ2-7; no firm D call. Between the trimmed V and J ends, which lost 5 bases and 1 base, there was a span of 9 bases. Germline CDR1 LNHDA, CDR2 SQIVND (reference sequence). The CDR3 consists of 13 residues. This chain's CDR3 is CASSYRVSYEQYF. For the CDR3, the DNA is TGTGCCAGTAGTTACCGGGTTTCCTACGAGCAGTACTTC.

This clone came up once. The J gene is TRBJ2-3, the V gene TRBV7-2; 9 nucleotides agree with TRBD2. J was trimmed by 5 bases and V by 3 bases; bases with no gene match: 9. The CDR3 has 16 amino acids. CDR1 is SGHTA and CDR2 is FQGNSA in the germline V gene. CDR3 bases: TGTGCCAGCAGCTTTCTTGGCGGGGGGGCAGGAGATACGCAGTATTTT. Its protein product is CASSFLGGGAGDTQYF.

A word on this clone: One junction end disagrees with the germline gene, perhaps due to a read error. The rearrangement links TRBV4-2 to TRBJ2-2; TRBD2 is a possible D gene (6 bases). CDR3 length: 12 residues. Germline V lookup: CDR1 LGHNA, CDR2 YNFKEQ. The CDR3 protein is CASRTKFGGLFF. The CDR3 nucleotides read TGTGCCAGCAGAACCAAGTTCGGGGGGCTGTTTTTT.

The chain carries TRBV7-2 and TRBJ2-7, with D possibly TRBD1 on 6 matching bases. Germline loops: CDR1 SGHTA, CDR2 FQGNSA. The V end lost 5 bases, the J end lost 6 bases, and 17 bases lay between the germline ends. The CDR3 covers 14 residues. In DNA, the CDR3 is TGTGCCAGCAGCCCAGGGGTGGGGACCGGCGAGCAGTACTTC. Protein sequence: CASSPGVGTGEQYF.

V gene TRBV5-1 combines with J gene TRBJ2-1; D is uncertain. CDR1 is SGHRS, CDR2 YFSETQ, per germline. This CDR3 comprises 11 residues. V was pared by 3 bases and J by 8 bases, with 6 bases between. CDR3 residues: CASSSLDEQFF. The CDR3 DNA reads TGCGCCAGCAGCTCTCTAGATGAGCAGTTCTTC.

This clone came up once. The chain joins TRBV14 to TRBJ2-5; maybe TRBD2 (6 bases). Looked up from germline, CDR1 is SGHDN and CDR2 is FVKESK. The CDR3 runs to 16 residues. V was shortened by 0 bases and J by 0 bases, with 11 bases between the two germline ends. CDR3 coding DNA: TGTGCCAGCAGCCAAGATAACCGGGGGTACCAAGAGACCCAGTACTTC. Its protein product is CASSQDNRGYQETQYF.

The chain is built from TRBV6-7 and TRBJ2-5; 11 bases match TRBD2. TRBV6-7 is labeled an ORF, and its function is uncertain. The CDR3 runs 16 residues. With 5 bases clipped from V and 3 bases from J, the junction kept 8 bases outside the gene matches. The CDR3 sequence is CASSQHSLAGEETQYF. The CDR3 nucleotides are TGTGCCAGCAGTCAACATTCACTAGCGGGGGAAGAGACCCAGTACTTC.

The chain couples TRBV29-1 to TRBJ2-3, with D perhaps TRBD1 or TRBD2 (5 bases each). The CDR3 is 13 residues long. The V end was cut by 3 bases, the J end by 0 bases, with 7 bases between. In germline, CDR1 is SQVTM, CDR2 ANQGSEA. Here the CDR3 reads CSVDGDSTDTQYF. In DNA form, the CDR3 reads TGCAGCGTTGATGGGGACAGCACAGATACGCAGTATTTT.

The CDR3 loop reads CASSTGQGGTEAFF. The CDR3 nucleotides read TGTGCCAGCAGCACCGGACAGGGGGGGACTGAAGCTTTCTTT. V usage is TRBV13 and J usage is TRBJ1-1; 10 positions agree with TRBD1. Trimming took 5 bases from V and 5 from J; bases not matched to a gene: 5. Looked up from germline, CDR1 is PRHDT and CDR2 is FYEKMQ (reference sequence). This CDR3 is 14 amino acids long.